Each of the 3 T cell receptor beta chains below was sequenced from the same sample in a study of immune heterogeneity within non-small cell lung tumors. Multiplex PCR relied on 32 V and 13 J primers to amplify TCR beta CDR3. TCRdb recomputed calls from the multiplex PCR reads with MiXCR, one row per CDR3 protein. Of 5,000 or so distinct CDR3 sequences listed, about 20% are singletons. Genomic DNA extracted from bulk tumor tissue served as template. A total of about 0.6 ug was used per sample. In surgery, several biopsies were collected from each primary tumor at widely spaced sites. Patients had untreated, newly diagnosed non-small cell lung cancer and underwent curative surgery. Sequencing used lung tumor tissue. The receptors derive from a man aged 60 to 75 with non-small cell lung cancer.

This chain uses TRBV11-2 with TRBJ2-7; TRBD2 matches 8 bases. CDR3 length: 16 residues. The germline CDR1 and CDR2 sequences are SGHAT and FQNNGV. V lost 7 bases and J lost 3; bases outside the gene matches: 14. CDR3 DNA: TGTGCCAGCACTCCCCCGGGCGGGAGGATGAACTACGAGCAGTACTTC. This sequence encodes CASTPPGGRMNYEQYF.

This clonotype has more than one count but fewer than ten. The genes are TRBV11-2 and TRBJ1-2, with 9 positions matching TRBD1. The V and J ends lost 7 bases and 2 bases, in that order; junction bases with no gene match: 11. CDR1 and CDR2 from the germline V gene are SGHAT and FQNNGV. This CDR3 is 16 amino acids long. For the CDR3, the DNA is TGTGCCAGCAACAGCATCGACAGGGGGATGAACTATGGCTACACCTTC. It yields the protein CASNSIDRGMNYGYTF.

This clonotype is termed medium-sized. The chain joins TRBV20-1 to TRBJ1-4; unclear D gene. Germline values: CDR1 DFQATT, CDR2 SNEGSKA (reference sequence). V was clipped by 5 bases and J by 0 bases, with 7 bases between them. This CDR3 contains 13 residues. The chain's CDR3 is CSARRTTNEKLFF. Written as DNA, the CDR3 is TGCAGTGCTCGAAGGACAACTAATGAAAAACTGTTTTTT.